This T cell receptor beta chain was found in a study of monozygotic twins with inflammatory bowel disease. The study, taken as a whole, reports: Diversity of TCRbeta measured by inverse Simpson was lower in IBD patients than in healthy co-twins. Support was absent for any single strong signal or clonotype linked to IBD.

A template switching step added UMIs, each with a 6-nucleotide sample barcode. TCRdb re-called the 5' RACE reads, yielding one record per CDR3 amino acid sequence without DNA. In all, the sample yields around 150,000 distinct CDR3 sequences. With respect to this clonotype: Antigen: not known.

Germline CDR1 DFQATT, CDR2 SNEGSKA (reference sequence). CDR3 size: 14 residues. This chain connects TRBV20-1 to TRBJ1-1; the D call of TRBD1 rests on TCRdb alone, since no DNA is present to check it. This TCR derives from a human donor with ulcerative colitis or Crohn's disease, or a healthy co-twin of an affected twin (not recorded which). Source material: blood. CDR3 protein: CSAQPPGDYTEAFF.